A single sample is the source of the 9 T cell receptor beta chains below, sequenced in a study of PD-1 blockade in classical Hodgkin lymphoma. Measured with immunoSEQ multiplex PCR; TCRdb has only the in-frame clones, and not every one. The sample comprises 20,000 to 25,000 clones, approximately 74% of which are singletons, and over 20% rests with the top ten. Each of the patients experienced relapse following autologous stem cell transplantation, and their brentuximab vedotin exposure differed. Material: peripheral blood mononuclear cells (PBMCs), obtained at baseline. The receptor source for this set is a human donor with classical Hodgkin lymphoma.

V gene TRBV6-5 combines with J gene TRBJ2-5, with 7 bases matching TRBD1. Per the germline V gene, CDR1 is MNHEY and CDR2 is SVGAGI. CDR3 size: 15 residues. V lost 6 bases and J lost 3; bases outside the gene matches: 10. DNA of the CDR3: TGTGCCAGCAGCCTCGGGGCAGGGGGAGAAGAGACCCAGTACTTC. Translated, it gives CASSLGAGGEETQYF.

The rearrangement links TRBV6-6 to TRBJ2-3, with D tentatively TRBD2 (5 bases). V was cut by 8 bases and J by 0 bases, with 12 bases left in between. Germline lookup yields CDR1 MNHNY and CDR2 SVGAGI (reference sequence). CDR3 length: 14 amino acids. CDR3 bases: TGTGCCAGCGGGAGTTTCTCTAGCACAGATACGCAGTATTTT. This codes for CASGSFSSTDTQYF.

V is TRBV4-3 and J is TRBJ2-3; D not certain. V lost 1 base, J lost 1 base, and 12 bases lay in between. Germline CDR1 is LGHNA and CDR2 is YSLEER. The CDR3 covers 16 residues. For the CDR3, the DNA is TGCGCCAGCAGCCAAGTGGTCCAGGTTGGCACAGATACGCAGTATTTT. Residues: CASSQVVQVGTDTQYF.

Only a few counts were recorded for this clone. V is TRBV4-3 and J is TRBJ1-4, with D hard to call. The CDR3 is made up of 15 amino acids. Germline lookup yields CDR1 LGHNA and CDR2 YSLEER. V was trimmed by 1 base and J by 6 bases, leaving 12 bases between them. The CDR3 loop is CASSQGNGLYEKLFF. The CDR3 nucleotides are TGCGCCAGCAGCCAAGGAAACGGACTGTATGAAAAACTGTTTTTT.

The chain links TRBV27 to TRBJ1-1, with 7 bases that match TRBD1. Germline V gene lookup returns CDR1 MNHEY and CDR2 SMNVEV (reference sequence). This CDR3 contains 17 residues. J lost 4 bases, V lost 1 base, and 12 bases had no gene match. This chain's CDR3 is CASSLLGADRTGTEAFF. Written as DNA, the CDR3 is TGTGCCAGCAGTTTATTAGGGGCGGACAGGACGGGCACTGAAGCTTTCTTT.

The chain has TRBV30 and TRBJ2-7, with D unresolved. Trimming cost V 3 bases and J 2 bases, with 5 bases left between them. The CDR3 consists of 11 residues. Germline V lookup: CDR1 GTSNPN, CDR2 SVGIG (reference sequence). DNA of the CDR3: TGTGCCTGGAGGGAGACCTACGAGCAGTACTTC. This translates into CAWRETYEQYF.

The V and J genes are TRBV5-6 and TRBJ2-7, with D maybe TRBD1 (5 bases). The germline gives CDR1 SGHDT, CDR2 YYEEEE. The V and J ends lost 1 base and 6 bases respectively, with 14 bases between them. CDR3 length equals 14 residues. The CDR3 DNA reads as TGTGCCAGCAGCTTGCATAATCTGGGGCGCGAGCAGTACTTC. Its protein is CASSLHNLGREQYF. The full variable domain, its missing parts supplied by reference TRBV5-6 and TRBJ2-7, is DAGVTQSPTHLIKTRGQQVTLRCSPKSGHDTVSWYQQALGQGPQFIFQYYEEEERQRGNFPDRFSGHQFPNYSSELNVNALLLGDSALYLCASSLHNLGREQYFGPGTRLTVT.

The genes are TRBV28 and TRBJ2-3; 13 bases are shared with TRBD2. This CDR3 has 21 amino acids. Germline V gene sequence: CDR1 MDHEN, CDR2 SYDVKM. The V and J ends lost 5 bases and 2 bases, in that order; junction bases with no gene match: 19. CDR3 region: CASSQVTSGRVAGGDTDTQYF. In DNA, the CDR3 is TGTGCCAGCAGTCAAGTCACTAGCGGGAGGGTCGCGGGTGGCGACACAGATACGCAGTATTTT.

The chain couples TRBV7-3 to TRBJ2-7; 8 bases match TRBD1. V trimming: 2 bases; J trimming: 2 bases; junction bases outside the gene matches: 5. The CDR3 covers 15 residues. Germline CDR1 and CDR2: SGHTA and FQGTGA. The CDR3: CASSLLAGGTYEQYF. DNA for the CDR3: TGTGCCAGCAGCTTATTGGCAGGGGGCACCTACGAGCAGTACTTC.